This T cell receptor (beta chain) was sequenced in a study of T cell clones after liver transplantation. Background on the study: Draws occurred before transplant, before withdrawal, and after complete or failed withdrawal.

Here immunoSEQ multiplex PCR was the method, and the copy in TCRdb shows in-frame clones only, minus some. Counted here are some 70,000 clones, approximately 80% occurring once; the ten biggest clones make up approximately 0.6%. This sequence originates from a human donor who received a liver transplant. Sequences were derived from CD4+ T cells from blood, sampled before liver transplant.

The CDR3 DNA reads TGTGCCAGCTACAGGGGAATGAACACTGAAGCTTTCTTT. Translation: CASYRGMNTEAFF. The J gene is TRBJ1-1, the V gene TRBV18, with 7 bases matching TRBD1. CDR1 KGHSH and CDR2 LQKENI come from the germline V gene. V lost 7 bases and J lost 0; bases outside the gene matches: 2. The CDR3 is 13 residues long. Supplemented by reference TRBV18 and TRBJ1-1, the full variable domain reads NAGVMQNPRHLVRRRGQEARLRCSPMKGHSHVYWYRQLPEEGLKFMVYLQKENIIDESGMPKERFSAEFPKEGPSILRIQQVVRGDSAAYFCASYRGMNTEAFFGQGTRLTVV.